Below, 23 T cell receptor beta chains from the same sample are listed, as sequenced in a study of CD8+ T cells in alopecia areata. Reverse transcribed after extraction, RNA yielded cDNA as the sequencing template. Clones were sequenced by immunoSEQ multiplex PCR, and TCRdb holds only the in-frame ones, with some missing. The sample lists 90,000 to 120,000 clones, roughly 55% occurring once. Sequenced input: NKG2D-low CD8+ T cells sorted from blood. These receptors all come from a human donor with alopecia areata.

J is TRBJ1-1 and V is TRBV13; D might be TRBD1 (5 bases). Looked up from germline, CDR1 is PRHDT and CDR2 is FYEKMQ (reference sequence). The CDR3 contains 12 residues. Between the trimmed V and J ends, which lost 5 bases and 5 bases, there was a span of 9 bases. CDR3 nucleotide sequence: TGTGCCAGCAGCAGCGGGACTACTGAAGCTTTCTTT. This sequence encodes CASSSGTTEAFF.

The chain carries TRBV2 and TRBJ2-5; 8 bases agree with TRBD2. The germline CDR1 and CDR2 sequences are SNHLY and FYNNEI. The V gene end was trimmed by 4 bases and the J gene end by 1 base; junction bases not matched to a gene: 2. CDR3 length equals 14 residues. CDR3 sequence reads: CASSGAGGQETQYF. The CDR3 DNA sequence: TGTGCCAGCAGTGGTGCGGGGGGCCAAGAGACCCAGTACTTC.

This clone was seen a few times. The rearrangement uses TRBV5-6 and TRBJ2-1; the match to TRBD2 covers 11 bases. This CDR3 region has 18 residues. The germline V gene encodes CDR1 SGHDT and CDR2 YYEEEE. V shed 0 bases and J 0 bases; nucleotides not matched to a gene: 5. The CDR3 DNA sequence: TGTGCCAGCAGCTTGGGACTAGCGGGGCTGAGCTCCTACAATGAGCAGTTCTTC. It codes for CASSLGLAGLSSYNEQFF.

This chain links TRBV5-1 with TRBJ2-1; D gene uncertain. The CDR3 covers 15 residues. Germline values: CDR1 SGHRS, CDR2 YFSETQ. The V gene lost 0 bases and the J gene lost 4 bases, with 11 bases spanning the gap. CDR3 DNA: TGCGCCAGCAGCTTGGCGGAACGCGTTTACAATGAGCAGTTCTTC. Encoded protein: CASSLAERVYNEQFF. Full variable domain (outside the CDR3, taken from reference TRBV5-1 and TRBJ2-1): KAGVTQTPRYLIKTRGQQVTLSCSPISGHRSVSWYQQTPGQGLQFLFEYFSETQRNKGNFPGRFSGRQFSNSRSEMNVSTLELGDSALYLCASSLAERVYNEQFFGPGTRLTVL.

CDR3 nucleotide sequence: TGTGCCAGTAGCCTAGGGAGCGAGAATGAGCAGTTCTTC. Its translation: CASSLGSENEQFF. This chain joins TRBV19 and TRBJ2-1; possible D gene TRBD2, 5 bases. Germline CDR1 reads LNHDA; CDR2 reads SQIVND (reference sequence). V was shortened by 6 bases and J by 7 bases, with 13 bases between the two germline ends. The CDR3 length is 13 residues.

This clone was counted between two and nine times. The genes are TRBV7-9 and TRBJ2-5; 10 nucleotides line up with TRBD1. V was pared by 5 bases and J by 5 bases, with 8 bases of the junction left unmatched. CDR1 is SEHNR and CDR2 is FQNEAQ in the germline V gene (reference sequence). CDR3 length: 15 amino acids. In DNA form, the CDR3 reads TGTGCCAGCAGCCACGGACAGGGGGGCTTGGAGACCCAGTACTTC. Amino acids: CASSHGQGGLETQYF.

This clone was detected a few times. The rearrangement joins TRBV7-9 to TRBJ1-4; the D gene is possibly TRBD1 (6 bases). V was pared by 4 bases and J by 7 bases, with 19 bases between. Germline V gene lookup returns CDR1 SEHNR and CDR2 FQNEAQ (reference sequence). CDR3 size: 16 residues. The CDR3 spells CASSSESGQRGEKLFF. The CDR3, as DNA: TGTGCCAGCAGCTCCGAGTCCGGACAGCGGGGTGAAAAACTGTTTTTT.

V gene TRBV7-3 combines with J gene TRBJ2-4, with 9 positions matching TRBD1. Germline V gene lookup returns CDR1 SGHTA and CDR2 FQGTGA. The V and J ends lost 5 bases and 3 bases, in that order; junction bases with no gene match: 5. CDR3 length: 15 residues. The CDR3 nucleotides read TGTGCCAGCAGCCCCATGACAGGGGGCAAAAACATTCAGTACTTC. Translated: CASSPMTGGKNIQYF.

The genes are TRBV5-6 and TRBJ1-1; 9 nucleotides match TRBD1. V shed 3 bases, J shed 8 bases, and the junction held 5 bases outside the gene matches. CDR1 SGHDT and CDR2 YYEEEE come from the germline V gene. The CDR3 covers 13 residues. This chain's CDR3 is CASSWTGADEAFF. Written as DNA, the CDR3 is TGTGCCAGCAGCTGGACAGGGGCCGACGAAGCTTTCTTT.

The V gene is TRBV25-1, the J gene TRBJ1-1; D gene ambiguous. The germline CDR1 and CDR2 sequences are MGHDK and SYGVNS. CDR3 length: 12 amino acids. Trimming shortened V by 3 bases and J by 7 bases, and 9 bases separated the two germline ends. The chain's CDR3 is CASSDRKYEAFF. CDR3 bases: TGTGCCAGCAGTGATAGGAAATATGAAGCTTTCTTT.

This chain connects TRBV29-1 to TRBJ2-1; possible D gene TRBD1, 5 bases. Germline CDR1 is SQVTM and CDR2 is ANQGSEA. Trimming stripped 6 bases from V and 5 bases from J, with 8 bases between. The CDR3 loop spans 11 amino acids. The CDR3 bases are TGCAGCGTAATGGACAACAATGAGCAGTTCTTC. This translates into CSVMDNNEQFF.

V is TRBV5-1 and J is TRBJ1-2, with 7 bases lining up with TRBD1. From germline, CDR1 is SGHRS and CDR2 YFSETQ. With 4 bases clipped from V and 7 bases from J, the junction kept 7 bases outside the gene matches. The CDR3 extends over 13 amino acids. CDR3 sequence (DNA): TGCGCCAGCAGCGGAGCCGGGACAGCTGGCTACACCTTC. Translated, it gives CASSGAGTAGYTF.

This clone occurred a few times. The chain has TRBV5-1 and TRBJ2-7; TRBD2 matches 9 bases. Unmatched junction bases numbered 10, after V lost 7 bases and J lost 2 bases. Germline V gene lookup returns CDR1 SGHRS and CDR2 YFSETQ. The CDR3 has 15 residues. This CDR3 is CASSLSGSLAYEQYF. The CDR3 region has the DNA TGCGCCAGCTCTCTTAGCGGGAGTTTAGCCTACGAGCAGTACTTC. Combining the CDR3 with reference TRBV5-1 and TRBJ2-7 gives the whole variable domain KAGVTQTPRYLIKTRGQQVTLSCSPISGHRSVSWYQQTPGQGLQFLFEYFSETQRNKGNFPGRFSGRQFSNSRSEMNVSTLELGDSALYLCASSLSGSLAYEQYFGPGTRLTVT.

V usage is TRBV6-1 and J usage is TRBJ2-7; TRBD2 might be the D (5 bases). Per germline, CDR1 MNHNS and CDR2 SASEGT. The CDR3 sequence is 12 residues long. Deletions cut 8 bases from V and 4 bases from J, with 12 bases between. CDR3 sequence: CASFEAAYEQYF. The CDR3, as DNA: TGTGCCAGCTTCGAAGCGGCTTACGAGCAGTACTTC.

The chain links TRBV9 to TRBJ2-1, with D hard to call. The CDR3 extends over 14 amino acids. Trimming pared 2 bases from V and 0 bases from J, leaving 6 bases between. Germline V CDR1 and CDR2: SGDLS, YYNGEE. The CDR3 sequence is CASSVRSSYNEQFF. The CDR3 DNA reads TGTGCCAGCAGCGTTAGGAGCTCCTACAATGAGCAGTTCTTC.

In DNA form, the CDR3 reads TGTGCCAGCAGTACACTAGCGAAAGAGACCCAGTACTTC. This encodes CASSTLAKETQYF. The chain uses TRBV2 and TRBJ2-5, with 7 bases matching TRBD2. There are 13 residues in the CDR3. CDR1 is SNHLY, CDR2 FYNNEI, per germline. J lost 3 bases, V lost 5 bases, and 3 bases had no gene match.

V usage is TRBV2 and J usage is TRBJ1-2; D possibly corresponds to TRBD1 (6 bases). The CDR3 extends over 11 amino acids. Germline-derived CDR1 and CDR2 are SNHLY and FYNNEI. Trimming removed 6 bases at V and 11 bases at J, with 13 bases between. DNA of the CDR3: TGTGCCAGCAGGTCGGGACACCGATACACCTTC. Translated: CASRSGHRYTF.

The chain carries TRBV11-2 and TRBJ2-7, with 10 bases lining up with TRBD1. V dropped 1 base and J dropped 3; count of bases not matched to a gene: 3. The germline gives CDR1 SGHAT, CDR2 FQNNGV. The CDR3 covers 15 residues. The CDR3, as DNA: TGTGCCAGCAGCTTAGGCGGGACAGGGGACTACGAGCAGTACTTC. This sequence encodes CASSLGGTGDYEQYF.

V is TRBV27 and J is TRBJ2-7; 7 positions agree with TRBD2. The CDR3 sequence is 14 residues long. From germline, CDR1 is MNHEY and CDR2 SMNVEV (reference sequence). V was pared by 3 bases and J by 3 bases, with 5 bases of the junction left unmatched. CDR3 protein: CASSLSLADYEQYF. The CDR3 DNA reads as TGTGCCAGCAGTTTGAGTCTAGCGGACTACGAGCAGTACTTC.

This clone was seen a few times. Written as DNA, the CDR3 is TGTGCCAGTAGCATTAGCGGGGCAAACTCCTACGAGCAGTACTTC. Its translation: CASSISGANSYEQYF. The chain carries TRBV19 and TRBJ2-7; TRBD2 matches at 8 bases. Germline lookup yields CDR1 LNHDA and CDR2 SQIVND (reference sequence). The CDR3 is made up of 15 amino acids. The trim removed 6 bases at V and 0 bases at J, leaving 7 bases unmatched.

There are a few counts of this clone. The chain recombines TRBV13 with TRBJ2-1; D unresolved. This CDR3 contains 11 residues. The V gene's germline CDR1 is PRHDT and CDR2 FYEKMQ (reference sequence). V was trimmed by 3 bases and J by 8 bases, leaving 5 bases between them. CDR3 in amino acids: CASSFDYEQFF. CDR3 sequence (DNA): TGTGCCAGCAGCTTTGACTATGAGCAGTTCTTC.

The sample holds a few counts of this clone. The chain employs TRBV4-1 and TRBJ2-3; maybe TRBD2 (6 bases). The CDR3 spans 13 residues. Per germline, CDR1 MGHRA and CDR2 YSYEKL. The ends were cut back, 5 bases at V and 5 bases at J, with 11 bases in the middle. This chain's CDR3 is CASSSGLGDTQYF. The CDR3 region has the DNA TGCGCCAGCAGCTCGGGACTTGGAGATACGCAGTATTTT.

The chain uses TRBV4-1 and TRBJ1-5; D is possibly TRBD1 (6 bases). This CDR3 comprises 16 residues. Trimming shortened V by 5 bases and J by 3 bases, and 17 bases separated the two germline ends. The V gene's germline CDR1 is MGHRA and CDR2 YSYEKL. The CDR3 sequence is CASSRGRAAHNQPQHF. The CDR3 DNA reads TGCGCCAGCAGCAGGGGGAGAGCAGCGCACAATCAGCCCCAGCATTTT.